The rows below give T cell receptor beta chains drawn from one sample of a study of CD8+CD57+ T cells in acquired aplastic anemia. One entry per CDR3 protein results from TCRdb running MiXCR on the reads. The sample yields about 270,000 distinct CDR3 sequences, approximately 56% seen once. Sequenced sample: sorted CD4+, CD8+, or CD8+CD57+ T cells (not recorded which) from PBMCs. The source is a human donor with severe aplastic anemia or a healthy control (not recorded which). CDR3s include the opening cysteine and the closing phenylalanine or tryptophan. Each record gives: D gene, J gene, V gene, clone size, CDR3 DNA, CDR3 protein. The D gene is left open where the match is weak. Expanded clones are given a class, and other clones once, few, many or no size at all.

D: TRBD1
J: TRBJ2-1
V: TRBV19
size: once
DNA: TGTGCCAGTAGTCCGGGACAGTACAGTGAGCAGTTCTTC
CDR3: CASSPGQYSEQFF

D: NA
J: TRBJ2-5
V: TRBV7-2
size: NA
DNA: TGTGCCGGCTCTCCGGTAGGGGTTCAGGAGACCCAGTACTTC
CDR3: CAGSPVGVQETQYF

D: NA
J: TRBJ2-7
V: TRBV9
size: NA
DNA: TGTGCCAGCAGCGTAAATCCAGGGGACGCCTACGAGCAGTACTTC
CDR3: CASSVNPGDAYEQYF

D: NA
J: TRBJ1-2
V: TRBV12-3/TRBV12-4
size: NA
DNA: TGTGCCAGCAGTTTATACGGCGGTCCTAACTATGGCTACACCTTC
CDR3: CASSLYGGPNYGYTF

D: NA
J: TRBJ2-7
V: TRBV19
size: few
DNA: TGTGCCAGTAGTAGCAGGCTAGCCGAGCAGTACTTC
CDR3: CASSSRLAEQYF

D: NA
J: TRBJ2-7
V: TRBV7-2
size: NA
DNA: TGTGCCAGCAGCTTAGGTTTAGGCTCCTACGAGCAGTACTTC
CDR3: CASSLGLGSYEQYF

D: NA
J: TRBJ1-4
V: TRBV5-8
size: NA
DNA: TGTGCCAGCAGCTTTATCCCCAGGGAGGAGAGTGAAAAACTGTTTTTT
CDR3: CASSFIPREESEKLFF

D: TRBD2
J: TRBJ2-7
V: TRBV7-8
size: NA
DNA: TGTGCCAGCAGCTTAAGCGGGAGTCTCTACGGGCAGTACTTC
CDR3: CASSLSGSLYGQYF

D: NA
J: TRBJ2-7
V: TRBV7-8
size: NA
DNA: TGTGCCAGCAGCTTAGCGGTCCAGGCCTCCTACGAGCAGTACTTC
CDR3: CASSLAVQASYEQYF

D: NA
J: TRBJ2-3
V: TRBV10-3
size: NA
DNA: TGTGCCATCAGTTTGGGAGATACGCAGTATTTT
CDR3: CAISLGDTQYF

D: NA
J: TRBJ1-1
V: TRBV3-1
size: few
DNA: TGTGCCGGCAGCCAAGTACCAGAGATGAACACTGAAGCTTTCTTT
CDR3: CAGSQVPEMNTEAFF

D: TRBD1
J: TRBJ2-5
V: TRBV30
size: few
DNA: TGTGCCTGGAGTTCACCTCGACAGGGTCAAGAGACCCAGTACTTC
CDR3: CAWSSPRQGQETQYF

D: NA
J: TRBJ2-7
V: TRBV20-1
size: NA
DNA: TGCAGTGCGACGGGACGCCAGAGCTCCTACGAGCAGTACTTC
CDR3: CSATGRQSSYEQYF

D: TRBD1
J: TRBJ1-2
V: TRBV6-5
size: many
DNA: TGTGCCAGCAGTCAGAGGACAGGCTACTATGGCTACACCTTC
CDR3: CASSQRTGYYGYTF

D: TRBD2
J: TRBJ2-1
V: TRBV20-1
size: once
DNA: TGCAGTGCTGCGGATACTAGCGGGAGGGCCTACAATGAGCAGTTCTTC
CDR3: CSAADTSGRAYNEQFF

D: NA
J: TRBJ2-2
V: TRBV5-1
size: many
DNA: TGCGCCAGCAGCTTGATAGGGGGCACCGGGGAGCTGTTTTTT
CDR3: CASSLIGGTGELFF

D: TRBD1
J: TRBJ1-1
V: TRBV5-1
size: NA
DNA: TGCGCCAGCAGCGTACCAAGGACAGGGACGGGATACACTGAAGCTTTCTTT
CDR3: CASSVPRTGTGYTEAFF

D: NA
J: TRBJ1-3
V: TRBV2
size: NA
DNA: TGTGCCAGCAGTGATAGGCAGCCCTTCTCTGGAAACACCATATATTTT
CDR3: CASSDRQPFSGNTIYF

D: TRBD2
J: TRBJ2-7
V: TRBV10-3
size: few
DNA: TGTGCCATCAGTGATTTGGGCGGGAGTGCCTCCTACGAGCAGTACTTC
CDR3: CAISDLGGSASYEQYF

D: NA
J: TRBJ2-1
V: TRBV10-3
size: NA
DNA: TGTGCCATCAGACGGGGGCGGGATGAGCAGTTCTTC
CDR3: CAIRRGRDEQFF

D: TRBD1
J: TRBJ2-7
V: TRBV7-2
size: NA
DNA: TGTGCCAGCAGCCCTGGGACAGGGAGGGTCTCCCTCCAGCAGTACTTC
CDR3: CASSPGTGRVSLQQYF

D: TRBD1
J: TRBJ1-2
V: TRBV7-2
size: few
DNA: TGTGCCAGCACACGACAGGGGGCGAACTATGGCTACACCTTC
CDR3: CASTRQGANYGYTF

D: TRBD1
J: TRBJ1-4
V: TRBV7-9
size: NA
DNA: TGTGCCAGCAGCCAAGGACAGGGGGCTTTAGAAAAACTGTTTTTT
CDR3: CASSQGQGALEKLFF

D: NA
J: TRBJ1-1
V: TRBV3-1
size: many
DNA: TGTGCCAGCAGCCAAGATCCGAAGGGTCTTAAAGCTTTCTTT
CDR3: CASSQDPKGLKAFF

D: NA
J: TRBJ2-7
V: TRBV10-3
size: NA
DNA: TGTGCCATCAACCCCGGGGACTCCTACGAGCAGTACTTC
CDR3: CAINPGDSYEQYF

D: TRBD1
J: TRBJ2-5
V: TRBV6-1
size: few
DNA: TGTGCCAGCAAGGTGTACAGGGGCCAAGAGACCCAGTACTTC
CDR3: CASKVYRGQETQYF

D: NA
J: TRBJ1-5
V: TRBV7-9
size: few
DNA: TGTGCCAGCACAGAAGATAGCAATCAGCCCCAGCATTTT
CDR3: CASTEDSNQPQHF

D: NA
J: TRBJ1-5
V: TRBV10-1
size: many
DNA: TGCGCCAGCAACATCGACAGGTACTATAGCAATCAGCCCCAGCATTTT
CDR3: CASNIDRYYSNQPQHF

D: TRBD1
J: TRBJ2-3
V: TRBV7-3
size: many
DNA: TGTGCCAGCGGCTTAACCGGGACAGGGTCCACAGATACGCAGTATTTT
CDR3: CASGLTGTGSTDTQYF

D: TRBD1
J: TRBJ1-5
V: TRBV10-1
size: few
DNA: TGCGCCAGCAGTGAGTCAGGGGGCGGGAATCAGCCCCAGCATTTT
CDR3: CASSESGGGNQPQHF

D: TRBD1
J: TRBJ2-5
V: TRBV13
size: NA
DNA: TGTGCCAGCAGCTTAAGAGACAGGGGGCCAGGGGAGACCCAGTACTTC
CDR3: CASSLRDRGPGETQYF

D: NA
J: TRBJ2-5
V: TRBV19
size: NA
DNA: TGTGCCAGTAGTATAGGGGACGGTTCCAAGGAGACCCAGTACTTC
CDR3: CASSIGDGSKETQYF

D: TRBD1
J: TRBJ1-2
V: TRBV29-1
size: NA
DNA: TGCAGCGCTCCAACCCCAGGGGGAGCTAACTATGGCTACACCTTC
CDR3: CSAPTPGGANYGYTF

D: TRBD1
J: TRBJ2-1
V: TRBV24-1
size: NA
DNA: TGTGCCACCAGTGCAGGTGGGACAGGGGAGGTGGTCGAGCAGTTCTTC
CDR3: CATSAGGTGEVVEQFF

D: NA
J: TRBJ1-5
V: TRBV7-9
size: NA
DNA: TGTGCCAGCAGCAGGGGAGATCAGCCCCAGCATTTT
CDR3: CASSRGDQPQHF

D: NA
J: TRBJ1-6
V: TRBV7-2
size: NA
DNA: TGTGCCAGCAGCCAAGATAATAGGTCACCCCTCCACTTT
CDR3: CASSQDNRSPLHF

D: TRBD1
J: TRBJ1-2
V: TRBV30
size: NA
DNA: TGTGCCTGGAGTGAAAACAGGGGAGTAGGAGGCTACACCTTC
CDR3: CAWSENRGVGGYTF